Shown below are 2 T cell receptor beta chains from a single sample sequenced in a study of T cell responses to AZD1222 COVID-19 vaccine (dated by TCRdb to the early 2020s). The protocol used for the library was the immunoSEQ multiplex PCR assay. TCRdb carries this immuneACCESS record with in-frame sequences only. Its versions omit some clonotypes, under half of them owing to an unresolved V gene in the studies checked, with the rest unexplained. This sample holds around 100,000 clones; over 75% were observed only once. More than 8% of the sample belongs to the ten largest clones. This specimen's time point label, per the study, means: baseline before first vaccination. Sample: peripheral blood, taken on day 0 of AZD1222 vaccination. Receptor source: an adult in good health.

This clone was counted a single time. The V gene is TRBV29-1, the J gene TRBJ1-1; D call uncertain. This CDR3 region has 12 residues. Trimming removed 2 bases from V and 2 bases from J, with 6 bases in between. Germline V lookup: CDR1 SQVTM, CDR2 ANQGSEA. CDR3 protein: CSVEIQNTEAFF. Here the CDR3 DNA reads TGCAGCGTTGAAATCCAAAACACTGAAGCTTTCTTT. Looking up the rest from reference TRBV29-1 and TRBJ1-1 gives the full variable domain: SAVISQKPSRDICQRGTSLTIQCQVDSQVTMMFWYRQQPGQSLTLIATANQGSEATYESGFVIDKFPISRPNLTFSTLTVSNMSPEDSSIYLCSVEIQNTEAFFGQGTRLTVV.

V usage is TRBV6-1 and J usage is TRBJ2-7, with 7 bases lining up with TRBD1. Germline V CDR1 and CDR2: MNHNS, SASEGT. This CDR3 contains 16 residues. V lost 6 bases and J lost 0; bases outside the gene matches: 11. As DNA, the CDR3 is TGTGCCAGCAGCGAAACGACAGGGCGATCCTCCTACGAGCAGTACTTC. Amino acid sequence: CASSETTGRSSYEQYF.